A selection of T cell receptor beta chains follows, all from one sample in a study of blood T cell repertoires in COVID-19. The data were produced by immunoSEQ multiplex PCR, yet TCRdb's version contains in-frame clones alone and is incomplete. The sample carries about 120,000 clones, approximately 80% recorded once. The sequencing input was peripheral blood. These TCRs come from a human donor in a cohort sampled during active COVID-19. CDR3s include the opening cysteine and the closing phenylalanine or tryptophan. The D gene is left open where the match is weak. Where a row states a size, it is once, few, many or the class of an expanded clone; other rows omit it.

>TRBJ1-2|TRBV28|NA|NA
CASSPAGHYGYTF
TGTGCCAGCAGCCCAGCGGGGCACTATGGCTACACCTTC
>TRBJ2-7|TRBV5-1|TRBD1|NA
CASSFTSAARDRSYEQYF
TGCGCCAGCAGCTTTACGTCCGCTGCCAGGGACAGGTCCTACGAGCAGTACTTC
>TRBJ1-3|TRBV19|NA|NA
CASNTVTAGNTIYF
TGTGCCAGCAACACCGTGACAGCTGGAAACACCATATATTTT
>TRBJ2-7|TRBV6-5|TRBD1|NA
CASKSSWGQGSEQYF
TGTGCCAGCAAATCATCTTGGGGACAGGGAAGCGAGCAGTACTTC
>TRBJ2-1|TRBV27|NA|NA
CASSLSPTGYNEQFF
TGTGCCAGCAGTTTATCACCCACAGGGTACAATGAGCAGTTCTTC
>TRBJ2-2|TRBV12-5|TRBD1|NA
CASGLVPQGAVAGELFF
TGTGCTAGTGGTTTGGTACCACAGGGGGCAGTCGCCGGGGAGCTGTTTTTT
>TRBJ1-6|TRBV7-9|TRBD1|NA
CASSTGTGVSPLHF
TGTGCCAGCAGCACCGGGACAGGGGTTTCACCCCTCCACTTT
>TRBJ1-4|TRBV3-1/TRBV3-2|NA|NA
CASSQVPQTNEKLFF
TGTGCCAGCAGCCAAGTTCCACAGACTAATGAAAAACTGTTTTTT
>TRBJ2-5|TRBV6-4|NA|NA
CASSEGVRGTQYF
TGTGCCAGCAGTGAAGGAGTTAGGGGGACCCAGTACTTC
>TRBJ2-7|TRBV28|TRBD1|NA
CASSYPQTGKDEQYF
TGTGCCAGCAGTTACCCTCAGACAGGGAAGGACGAGCAGTACTTC
>TRBJ1-2|TRBV14|NA|once
CASSLSGGYGYTF
TGTGCCAGCAGCCTAAGCGGCGGCTATGGCTACACCTTC
>TRBJ1-5|TRBV21-1|NA|NA
CASSEMIVNNQPQHF
TGTGCCAGCAGCGAGATGATAGTTAATAATCAGCCCCAGCATTTT
>TRBJ2-1|TRBV11-2|NA|NA
CASSLDGGQFGYNEQFF
TGTGCCAGCAGCTTAGATGGGGGCCAATTCGGCTACAATGAGCAGTTCTTC
>TRBJ2-3|TRBV5-1|NA|NA
CASSLGRGGDTQYF
TGCGCCAGCAGCTTGGGACGAGGGGGAGATACGCAGTATTTT
>TRBJ1-4|TRBV15|NA|NA
CATRGFMWGEALGEKLFF
TGTGCCACCCGGGGTTTTATGTGGGGTGAGGCTTTGGGAGAAAAACTGTTTTTT
>TRBJ2-1|TRBV24-1|NA|NA
CATSDRSGKQFF
TGTGCCACCAGTGATAGAAGCGGAAAGCAGTTCTTC
>TRBJ1-1|TRBV7-9|NA|NA
CASSSQGTTEAFF
TGTGCCAGCAGCTCCCAGGGGACCACTGAAGCTTTCTTT
>TRBJ1-1|TRBV11-2|NA|few
CASSLHTGQLNTEAFF
TGTGCCAGCAGTCTTCATACGGGACAATTAAACACTGAAGCTTTCTTT
>TRBJ2-1|TRBV13|TRBD2|NA
CASSQAGGAYNEQFF
TGTGCCAGCAGCCAGGCGGGGGGCGCGTACAATGAGCAGTTCTTC
>TRBJ1-1|TRBV7-8|NA|once
CASSLFRTGKLVTEAFF
TGTGCCAGCAGCCTCTTTAGAACCGGGAAACTAGTCACTGAAGCTTTCTTT
>TRBJ1-5|TRBV2|NA|NA
CASSEDRGGPQHF
TGTGCCAGCAGTGAGGACCGCGGAGGGCCCCAGCATTTT
>TRBJ1-5|TRBV28|TRBD1|few
CASSFGTGNQPQHF
TGTGCCAGCAGTTTCGGGACAGGAAATCAGCCCCAGCATTTT
>TRBJ2-2|TRBV5-1|NA|few
CASSVDRSYTGELFF
TGCGCCAGCAGCGTAGACAGGTCTTACACCGGGGAGCTGTTTTTT
>TRBJ2-3|TRBV18|TRBD2|few
CASSPLAGEADTQYF
TGTGCCAGCTCACCACTAGCGGGAGAGGCAGATACGCAGTATTTT
>TRBJ2-1|TRBV6-5|NA|NA
CASSYVGSGDEQFF
TGTGCCAGCAGTTACGTCGGATCGGGGGATGAGCAGTTCTTC
>TRBJ1-6|TRBV3-1/TRBV3-2|NA|NA
CASSQGQHSPLHF
TGTGCCAGCAGCCAAGGACAGCATTCACCCCTCCACTTT
>TRBJ2-4|TRBV4-2|NA|NA
CASSLNGLPGNIQYF
TGTGCCAGCAGCCTAAACGGACTCCCTGGGAACATTCAGTACTTC
>TRBJ1-5|TRBV7-8|NA|NA
CASSNGQYNQPQHF
TGTGCCAGCAGCAACGGACAGTACAATCAGCCCCAGCATTTT
>TRBJ1-4|TRBV7-6|TRBD1|NA
CASSSGTGGNEKLFF
TGTGCCAGCAGCTCTGGGACAGGGGGTAATGAAAAACTGTTTTTT
>TRBJ2-7|TRBV12-3/TRBV12-4|TRBD2|NA
CVSSEREPYEQYF
TGTGTCAGCAGCGAGCGGGAACCCTACGAGCAGTACTTC
>TRBJ1-2|TRBV6-5|TRBD1|NA
CASSYPRQGANGYTF
TGTGCCAGCAGTTACCCTAGACAGGGGGCCAATGGCTACACCTTC
>TRBJ2-5|TRBV10-2|TRBD2|NA
CASKAGTSGDQETQYF
TGCGCCAGCAAGGCGGGGACTAGCGGAGACCAAGAGACCCAGTACTTC
>TRBJ1-5|TRBV15|NA|NA
CATSRASRGNQPQHF
TGTGCCACCAGCAGAGCCTCCCGGGGCAATCAGCCCCAGCATTTT
>TRBJ2-1|TRBV19|TRBD2|NA
CASSISSGRTYNEQFF
TGTGCCAGTAGTATTTCTAGCGGGAGAACCTACAATGAGCAGTTCTTC
>TRBJ2-7|TRBV11-2|TRBD2|few
CARRAGEQYF
TGTGCCAGACGAGCGGGGGAGCAGTACTTC
>TRBJ1-4|TRBV7-9|TRBD1|few
CASSQRQGGEKLFF
TGTGCCAGCAGCCAAAGACAGGGAGGTGAAAAACTGTTTTTT
>TRBJ1-2|TRBV19|NA|NA
CASMIQGGYTF
TGTGCCAGTATGATCCAGGGGGGCTACACCTTC
>TRBJ2-7|TRBV5-5|NA|NA
CASSQQGFDEQYF
TGTGCCAGCAGCCAACAGGGTTTCGACGAGCAGTACTTC
>TRBJ1-5|TRBV7-8|TRBD1|NA
CASSNRGSKGLSNQPQHF
TGTGCCAGCAGCAACAGGGGGTCGAAGGGACTTAGCAATCAGCCCCAGCATTTT
>TRBJ2-6|TRBV19|NA|NA
CASSRTPGSGANVLTF
TGTGCCAGTAGTAGGACTCCAGGCTCTGGGGCCAACGTCCTGACTTTC
>TRBJ2-7|TRBV4-3|TRBD1|once
CASSQAYQGAYEQYF
TGCGCCAGCAGCCAAGCGTACCAGGGGGCTTACGAGCAGTACTTC
>TRBJ2-3|TRBV19|TRBD2|NA
CASSIDSGSNTDTQYF
TGTGCCAGTAGTATAGACAGCGGGAGTAACACAGATACGCAGTATTTT
>TRBJ2-1|TRBV5-1|TRBD2|NA
CASSLDGGSYNEQFF
TGCGCCAGCAGCTTGGACGGGGGGTCCTACAATGAGCAGTTCTTC
>TRBJ2-7|TRBV18|NA|NA
CASSPSQGYEQYF
TGTGCCAGCTCACCATCTCAGGGATACGAGCAGTACTTC
>TRBJ1-5|TRBV7-2|NA|few
CASSSGTGSSINQPQHF
TGTGCCAGCAGCAGTGGTACCGGGTCCTCTATCAATCAGCCCCAGCATTTT
>TRBJ2-6|TRBV2|TRBD1|medium-sized
CASTRQGAFAGANVLTF
TGTGCCAGCACAAGACAGGGGGCGTTCGCGGGGGCCAACGTCCTGACTTTC
>TRBJ1-2|TRBV27|TRBD1|NA
CASSQTGGAGYTF
TGTGCCAGCAGCCAGACAGGGGGAGCTGGCTACACCTTC
>TRBJ2-1|TRBV5-1|TRBD2|NA
CASSGRGGTRSNEQFF
TGCGCCAGCAGCGGGAGAGGGGGGACTAGGTCGAATGAGCAGTTCTTC
>TRBJ1-5|TRBV28|TRBD1|NA
CASSRGQAFSNQPQHF
TGTGCCAGCAGCCGAGGACAGGCGTTTAGCAATCAGCCCCAGCATTTT
>TRBJ2-7|TRBV7-9|TRBD2|NA
CASARGGSSYEQYF
TGTGCCAGCGCCCGGGGGGGTAGCTCCTACGAGCAGTACTTC
>TRBJ1-1|TRBV5-6|TRBD1|NA
CASRWDRGRKTEAFF
TGTGCCAGCAGGTGGGACAGGGGGCGAAAGACTGAAGCTTTCTTT
>TRBJ2-2|TRBV7-9|TRBD1|NA
CASSTWTGGTGELFF
TGTGCCAGCAGCACCTGGACAGGGGGCACCGGGGAGCTGTTTTTT
>TRBJ1-2|TRBV7-2|TRBD1|NA
CASSPTLGTAGGYTF
TGTGCCAGCAGCCCCACGTTGGGGACAGCTGGCGGCTACACCTTC